The clone carrying this T cell receptor beta chain was detected only a few times. What it binds is unknown. Stability of Graves' hyperthyroidism was defined as absent ophthalmopathy progression within 18 months. In patients aged 18 to 65, hyperthyroidism was newly diagnosed, with duration under 2 months. This sample is drawn from a study of T cells in Graves' hyperthyroidism and ophthalmopathy. The overall study: Peripheral blood was acquired at first diagnosis, ahead of any therapy whatsoever.

It was RNA transcripts that yielded the amplified TCR beta CDR3 regions. The HTBI primer set served for first-round RT-PCR of the TCR CDR3. MiXCR, run by TCRdb on the multiplex PCR reads, gives a single entry per CDR3 protein. The sample records 600,000 or so distinct CDR3 sequences, roughly 17% being singletons. Findings and limits, study-wide: The model forecast ophthalmopathy, anticipating it by a median approximately 7 months before onset.

Source material: blood. The TCR was taken from a woman aged 25-40 years with Graves' hyperthyroidism.

DNA of the CDR3: TGTGCCAGCAGCGTAGGCCCGGGACTAGGTTCGAATGAGCAGTTCTTC. This encodes CASSVGPGLGSNEQFF. The rearrangement joins TRBV9 to TRBJ2-1; TRBD2 aligns across 8 bases. The junction had 9 bases not matched to a gene; V was cut back by 0 bases and J by 7 bases. This CDR3 region has 16 residues. Germline CDR1 reads SGDLS; CDR2 reads YYNGEE.